A single sample gave rise to the 2 T cell receptor beta chains below, sequenced in a study of Ad26.COV2.S vaccination and SARS-CoV-2 variants. TCRdb's copy holds only in-frame clones and misses some; the assay was immunoSEQ multiplex PCR. This sample yields 350,000 to 500,000 clones, of which about nine tenths are seen a single time; around 4.2% belongs to the top ten. The treatment: roughly 19 received Ad26.COV2.S at low or high dose, single or two shots; a few received placebo; per-sample allocation not given. Sampling happened 63 days after the first vaccine or placebo injection. Sample: peripheral blood, taken in a trial of Ad26.COV2.S vaccine versus placebo. The receptors come from a person aged 18-60 years who received the Ad26.COV2.S COVID-19 vaccine or a placebo.

The chain uses TRBV5-1 and TRBJ2-3, with TRBD2 identical over 10 bases. The CDR3 has 18 residues. V lost 0 bases, J lost 10 bases, and 17 bases stayed unmatched. From germline, CDR1 is SGHRS and CDR2 YFSETQ. CDR3 residues: CASSLGNSGRAGMAAQYF. CDR3 nucleotides: TGCGCCAGCAGCTTGGGAAACAGCGGGAGGGCCGGAATGGCAGCGCAGTATTTT.

The J gene is TRBJ2-7, the V gene TRBV3-1 (or the pseudogene TRBV3-2); TRBD2 agrees at 7 bases. CDR1 and CDR2 (germline): LGHDT, YNNKEL (reference sequence). Trimming cost V 3 bases and J 5 bases; bases outside gene matches: 7. This CDR3 is 14 amino acids long. The CDR3 bases are TGTGCCAGCAGCCACCCCCGGGACTATCACGAGCAGTACTTC. Amino acids: CASSHPRDYHEQYF.